The table lists the clone carrying this TCR beta chain with many counts. Each CDR3 protein is one row after TCRdb ran MiXCR on the RT-PCR reads. Found here are 650,000 to 800,000 distinct CDR3 sequences, 14% of them singletons; the top ten hold roughly 6.4%. This entry comes from a study of response to subunit inactivated influenza vaccine. This clonotype was obtained from a man aged 50-59 years who received an inactivated influenza vaccine. This specimen consisted of PBMCs from blood, obtained about 14 days before vaccination.

CDR3 nucleotides: TGTGCCAGCAGTTTCACAGGGGGCGGGTGGAACACCGGGGAGCTGTTTTTT. It is translated as CASSFTGGGWNTGELFF. The rearrangement joins TRBV12-3 or TRBV12-4 to TRBJ2-2, with TRBD1 identical over 9 bases. With 3 bases clipped from V and 1 base from J, the junction kept 6 bases outside the gene matches. The CDR3 has 17 residues.